This entry is about one T cell receptor beta chain. Its cognate antigen has yet to be identified. One base away there is no much larger clone; base qualities are not given. The cohort comprised 670 or so healthy bone marrow donors. At the time of sampling, all cohort members were nominally healthy, though unrecorded immune exposures were likely present. The donor tested CMV seronegative and was one of the 352 seronegative cohort members. Each donor provided a peripheral blood sample, and peripheral blood mononuclear cells were used for TCR beta sequencing. The Qiagen DNeasy Blood Extraction Kit was used to extract genomic DNA from the blood cell samples. The sample originates from a study of cytomegalovirus exposure and HLA in healthy donors (dated by TCRdb to 2017 to 2019). As for the study more broadly: An earlier analysis of roughly 570 of the donors reported approximately 300 Gb of sequence data and 95 million to 120 million unique TCR beta sequences obtained from around 170 million T cells. In a later analysis, previously published TCR beta repertoires from 600 to 850 donors were re-analyzed and high-resolution HLA genotyping was added so that TCR occurrence patterns could be studied. To predict cytomegalovirus infection status, the study brought together high-throughput TCR immunosequencing, statistical association of individual TCRs with disease status, and machine learning. Donor age, sex, ethnicity and CMV serostatus were compiled together with the repertoire data. The study profiled the T cell repertoires of under 850 subjects by immunosequencing and related them to cytomegalovirus serostatus. Of the 300 to 450 genotyped donors, 75% to 85% were placed in the genetic ancestry cluster associated with self-reported Caucasian donors. Roughly 310 gigabases of sequencing data and approximately 85 million unique TCR sequences were included in an early release covering about 700 HLA-typed donors. Because of strong linkage in the cohort, roughly five DR-DQ haplotypes were treated as single units for association and clustering. A later genetic analysis used genome-wide SNP genotypes for about 60% of the roughly 700 donors, treating that subset as a discovery cohort. Rather than using new phenotypic data, the later analysis identified candidate immune exposures from TCR beta sequences and from how often those sequences occurred across donors. Along with the roughly 700-subject first cohort, a separate validation cohort of over a hundred different subjects was used. The number of typed donors differed by locus: roughly 629-640 for A, B, C, DRB1 and DQB1; some 540 for DQA1; approximately 610 for DPA1; and about 450 for DPB1. HLA typing covered class I and class II loci at four-digit resolution. Every repertoire in the discovery cohort had been generated on one and the same sequencing platform. Among roughly 400 genotyped donors of the cohort, an average of around 240,000 unique TCR beta nucleotide sequences were sequenced per donor, roughly 18% of them non-productive. An earlier analysis of roughly 600 of the donors used high-throughput TCR beta sequencing to judge whether each TCR beta V gene segment behaved as functional or pseudogenic. The study was designed to test whether signatures of past pathogen exposure could be identified by cataloging public T cell receptors.

A distance of 13 bases separates the germline ends of V and J, which lose 8 bases and 5 bases respectively. The CDR3 numbers 13 residues from cysteine through phenylalanine. Left in the record is the CDR3 DNA by itself, 39 bases read in frame from the first base. CDR1 and CDR2 are drawn from the germline V gene: SGHTA, FQGTGA. Library creation used the immunoSEQ multiplex PCR assay. For the multiplex PCR, a mixture combining 60 forward primers for TCR Vbeta segments and 13 reverse primers for TCR Jbeta segments was used. A multiplex PCR assay on genomic DNA amplified the CDR3 region of rearranged TCR beta genes. Amplified TCR beta libraries were sequenced as 87-base-pair reads on the Illumina HiSeq System. Per the original workflow: In a later analysis, 77 million or so unique TCR beta chains were counted across the approximately 640 repertoires, and roughly 11 million of these chains were shared by at least two donors. To remove PCR and sequencing errors, raw reads were error-corrected and collapsed into unique sequences using a nearest-neighbor algorithm that merged closely related sequences. V, D and J gene segments were assigned by aligning CDR3 sequences to IMGT reference sequences. For a sequence to be retained, at least a six-nucleotide match to both a V gene segment and a J gene segment was required. A rearrangement was called productive if the CDR3 had no stop codons and remained in frame with V and J, and every other rearrangement was called non-productive. CDR3 was defined according to IMGT convention as the region running from the second conserved V-encoded cysteine to the conserved J-encoded phenylalanine. The earlier analysis of about 610 of the donors excluded sequences that lacked an unambiguous match to a single V gene segment. In an earlier analysis of more than 500 of the donors, a V segment was called functional when productive rearrangements were above 56.7%, and segregating when the standard deviation between donors exceeded 5%. A statistical classification framework was developed to diagnose cytomegalovirus status using the catalog of TCR beta chain sequences. A later analysis assigned V and J genes by comparing TCR nucleotide sequences with IMGT/GENE-DB human TR gene sequences. In a later analysis, CDR3 sequences and most-parsimonious VDJ recombination scenarios were assigned using the TCRdist pipeline. A later analysis defined each TCR beta chain by its CDR3 amino acid sequence plus V-gene family, and excluded reads lacking a unique V-gene family. In a later analysis, nearly 600 highly shared, low-generation-probability nucleotide sequences were removed to address suspected cross-contamination and a sequencing artifact. In a later analysis, a clonal expansion index for each public chain was calculated from normalized within-repertoire ranks of inferred template counts. In a later analysis, generation probabilities were computed with a VDJ recombination model fitted to out-of-frame rearrangements, and the resulting probabilities were checked against IGoR. In a later analysis, hypergeometric tests were used to score TCR-TCR, TCR-HLA and TCR-CMV co-occurrence, with a repertoire-size bias correction applied to TCR pairs. A later analysis estimated false discovery rates by permuting HLA or CMV assignments 20 times. A later analysis grouped co-occurring TCRs with DBSCAN, adding TCRdist sequence similarity when clustering within HLA-allele-positive subsets. Repertoires with fewer than 30,000 or more than 120,000 public chains were left out of co-occurrence clustering, as were a handful of repertoires with anomalous nucleotide sharing. TCRdb mirrors the immuneACCESS table, restricted to in-frame sequences. Some clones are absent from its copies; in checked studies, under half trace to an unresolved V gene, and the reason for the others is unknown. V and J calls plus clone size are reproduced from that table; the DNA served to infer D and trimming. In all, the sample holds some 150,000 clones, and 83% of those were seen once. The top ten clones comprise less than 2% of the sample.

Broad study findings and their caveats: In a later analysis, HLA-associated TCR beta chains showed more clonal expansion and lower generation probabilities than non-associated chains that were equally common. Strong co-occurrence of HLA alleles, especially DR and DQ, made assigning TCR associations to individual alleles difficult. Specific HLA alleles were associated with more than 15,000 TCR beta sequences at a false discovery rate of 0.05 in a later analysis. Only TCR beta chains were sequenced in this cohort, and the absence of alpha or paired-chain data limited detectable features. Most TCR sequences were seen in very few donors, while some public TCRs were found in many individuals. Because HLA typing was unavailable for some donors at each locus, only the typed subset was used in association tests. V-gene and J-gene trimming of TCR beta chains was associated with a missense DCLRE1C variant in a later genetic analysis, and the association was replicated in an independent cohort. The classifier was reported to diagnose cytomegalovirus status with high specificity and sensitivity in both the original and validation cohorts. Three of the identified cytomegalovirus-associated TCR beta chains were confirmed in vitro to be specific for cytomegalovirus antigens. A further reported finding was that TCR beta sequences accurately predicted the HLA-A and HLA-B alleles for most subjects in the first cohort. The authors suggested that the approach could potentially be generalized to other disease states and immunological phenotypes. Compared with the roughly 700-donor mean, donors in an Asian-associated ancestry cluster had fewer N-insertions in productive TCRs, according to a later genetic analysis. The study gave a list of roughly 150 TCR beta chains associated with cytomegalovirus. Presence/absence analyses assumed roughly uniform sequencing depth across donors, an assumption that may not hold. Linkage disequilibrium might explain the correlated functional status among segregating V segments, but an unknown experimental factor could not be excluded. For the cohort, immune exposure information was limited to CMV serostatus. Because counts were too low, about 15 rarely observed V segments, including chromosome 9 orphons, were left out of the earlier analysis of 500 to 650 of the donors. A later analysis found that most CMV-associated TCR beta chains appeared HLA-restricted, with HLA associations seemingly driven largely by CMV exposure. A group of highly shared sequence variants was considered likely to be a technical artifact of the sequencing pipeline. An earlier analysis of around 500 of the donors showed that most TCR beta V segments appeared in productive rearrangements either about 90% or about 30% of the time, which broadly matched IMGT annotations. In a later analysis, TCR association rates were found to vary across HLA loci, with the most associated TCRs seen for DRB1 alleles and the fewest for HLA-C alleles. A later analysis reported that several top co-occurrence clusters appeared linked to parvovirus B19, influenza, CMV and Epstein-Barr virus. The 87-base-pair reads could not distinguish some IMGT-functional V segments, including TRBV6-2 and TRBV6-3, so those segments were excluded.

This TCR was recovered from a man between 40 and 49 years old in good health and CMV-seronegative. The chain employs TRBV7-3 and TRBJ2-1; the D gene lacks a confident call. Specimen: PBMCs. The CDR3 protein is CASALATNNEQFF. DNA sequence: TGTGCCAGCGCCCTGGCCACTAACAATGAGCAGTTCTTC.